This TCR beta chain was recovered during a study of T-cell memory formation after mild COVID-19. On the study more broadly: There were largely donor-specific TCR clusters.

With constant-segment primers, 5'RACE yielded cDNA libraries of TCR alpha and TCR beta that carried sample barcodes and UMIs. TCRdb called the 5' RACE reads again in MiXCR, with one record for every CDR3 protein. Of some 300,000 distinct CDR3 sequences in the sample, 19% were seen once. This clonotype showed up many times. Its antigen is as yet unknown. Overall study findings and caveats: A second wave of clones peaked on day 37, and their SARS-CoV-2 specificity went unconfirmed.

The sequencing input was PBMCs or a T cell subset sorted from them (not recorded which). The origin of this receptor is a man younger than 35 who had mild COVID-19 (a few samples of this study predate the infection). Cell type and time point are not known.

Written as DNA, the CDR3 is TGTGCCAGCAGATTTAGGGAGCAGTTCTTC. The encoded protein is CASRFREQFF. The chain recombines TRBV2 with TRBJ2-1; D unclear. Germline V gene data show CDR1 as SNHLY and CDR2 as FYNNEI. This CDR3 is built from 10 residues. V lost 6 bases to trimming and J lost 10 bases, with 7 bases between them.